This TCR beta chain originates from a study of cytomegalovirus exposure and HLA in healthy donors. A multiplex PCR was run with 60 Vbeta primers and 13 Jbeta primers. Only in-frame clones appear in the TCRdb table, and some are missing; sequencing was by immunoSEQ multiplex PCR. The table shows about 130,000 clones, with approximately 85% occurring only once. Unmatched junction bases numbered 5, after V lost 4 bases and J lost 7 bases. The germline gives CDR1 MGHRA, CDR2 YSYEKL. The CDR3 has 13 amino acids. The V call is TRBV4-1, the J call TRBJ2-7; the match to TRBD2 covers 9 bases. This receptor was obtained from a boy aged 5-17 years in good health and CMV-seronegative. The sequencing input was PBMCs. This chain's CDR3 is CASSLTLAGEQYF. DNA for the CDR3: TGCGCCAGCAGCCTCACTCTAGCGGGGGAGCAGTACTTC.